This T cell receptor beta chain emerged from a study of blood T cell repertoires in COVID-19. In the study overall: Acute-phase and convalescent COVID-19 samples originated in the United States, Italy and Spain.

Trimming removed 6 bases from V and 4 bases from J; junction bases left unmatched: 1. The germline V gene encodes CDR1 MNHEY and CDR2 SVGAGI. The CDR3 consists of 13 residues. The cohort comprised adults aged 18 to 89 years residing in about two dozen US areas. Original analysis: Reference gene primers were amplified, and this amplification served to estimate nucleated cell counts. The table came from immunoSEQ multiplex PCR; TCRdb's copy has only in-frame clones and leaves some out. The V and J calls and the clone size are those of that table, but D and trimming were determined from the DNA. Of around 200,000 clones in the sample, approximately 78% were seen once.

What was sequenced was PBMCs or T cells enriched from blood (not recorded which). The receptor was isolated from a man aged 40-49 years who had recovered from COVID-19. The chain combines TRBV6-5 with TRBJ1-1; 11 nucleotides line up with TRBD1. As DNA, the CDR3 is TGTGCCAGCAGAGGACAGGGGGCCACTGAAGCTTTCTTT. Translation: CASRGQGATEAFF.